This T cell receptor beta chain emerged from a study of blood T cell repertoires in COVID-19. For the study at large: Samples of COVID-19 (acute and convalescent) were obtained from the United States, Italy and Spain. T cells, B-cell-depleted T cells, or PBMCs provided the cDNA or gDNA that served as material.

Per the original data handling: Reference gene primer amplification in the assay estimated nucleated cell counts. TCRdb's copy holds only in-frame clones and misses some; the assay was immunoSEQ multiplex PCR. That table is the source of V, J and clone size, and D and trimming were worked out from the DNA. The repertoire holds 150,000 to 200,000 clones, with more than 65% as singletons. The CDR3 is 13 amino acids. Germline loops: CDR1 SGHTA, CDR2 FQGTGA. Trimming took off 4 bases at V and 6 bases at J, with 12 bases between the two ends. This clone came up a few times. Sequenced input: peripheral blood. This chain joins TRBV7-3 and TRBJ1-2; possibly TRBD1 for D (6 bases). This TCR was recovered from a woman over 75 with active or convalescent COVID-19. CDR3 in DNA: TGTGCCAGCAGCTCACAAGGGGGGGATGGCTACACCTTC. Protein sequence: CASSSQGGDGYTF. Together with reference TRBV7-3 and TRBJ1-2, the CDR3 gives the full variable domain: GAGVSQTPSNKVTEKGKYVELRCDPISGHTALYWYRQSLGQGPEFLIYFQGTGAADDSGLPNDRFFAVRPEGSVSTLKIQRTERGDSAVYLCASSSQGGDGYTFGSGTRLTVV.